This T cell receptor (beta chain) is from a study of post-analysis software for immune sequencing data. Study findings and constraints: TRBV segments more frequent in patients than in controls numbered a few and included TRBV5-6, TRBV5-1 and TRBV20-1.

The length of the CDR3 is 14 residues. Per germline, CDR1 MNHEY and CDR2 SMNVEV (reference sequence). This clonotype was seen once. Its antigen is as yet unknown. Built from TCR beta cDNA, the libraries had unique molecular identifiers in them. TCRdb processed the PCR reads anew with MiXCR; each CDR3 protein has one entry. In the table there are about 820,000 distinct CDR3 sequences, approximately 53% of which are singletons. Sequencing used blood. This TCR was recovered from a girl aged 10 to 17 with multiple sclerosis. The rearrangement joins TRBV27 to TRBJ2-5, with D tentatively TRBD2 (6 bases). Matching the DNA end better, TRBJ2-7 makes the J call doubtful. This chain's CDR3 is CASSFSNGGYEQYF. As DNA, the CDR3 is TGTGCCAGCAGTTTCTCTAACGGGGGCTACGAGCAGTACTTC.